These T cell receptor beta chains were read from a single sample in a study of blood T cell repertoires in COVID-19. Assay used: immunoSEQ multiplex PCR; TCRdb lists only in-frame clones, some missing. The table includes a few hundred thousand clones, approximately 83% detected once. The sample taken for sequencing was peripheral blood. The receptors come from an elderly man with acute or convalescent COVID-19. The CDR3 runs from the conserved cysteine through the conserved F or W. The D gene is left open where the match is weak. Size values are once, few and many counts, or a class for expanded clones, and some rows have none.

TRBJ1-5 TRBV19 TRBD1 NA TGTGCCAGTATCGATCGGTGGACAGGGGGGACAAATCAGCCCCAGCATTTT CASIDRWTGGTNQPQHF
TRBJ1-3 TRBV6-6 TRBD1 NA TGTGCCAGCAGTCCTACAGCAGGGGGAGCAGGAGGAAACACCATATATTTT CASSPTAGGAGGNTIYF
TRBJ1-5 TRBV18 NA NA TGTGCCAGCTCTCCCGACCCTATCAGGGGTCAGCCCCAGCATTTT CASSPDPIRGQPQHF
TRBJ1-2 TRBV7-2 TRBD1 NA TGTGCCAGCAGCTCCCCCGGGACAGCAGTCTATGGCTACACCTTC CASSSPGTAVYGYTF
TRBJ2-1 TRBV5-4 TRBD2 few TGTGCCAGCAGTGGCGGGGGCTCCTACAATGAGCAGTTCTTC CASSGGGSYNEQFF
TRBJ2-3 TRBV28 NA NA TGTGCCAGCAGTTCTCCTGCGATGGGCACAGATACGCAGTATTTT CASSSPAMGTDTQYF
TRBJ2-1 TRBV11-3 NA NA TGTGCCAGCAGCCCTTTTATAGCTAGCCATGAGCAGTTCTTC CASSPFIASHEQFF
TRBJ1-3 TRBV30 NA once TGTGCCCCCATTGACGGGAAGGCAAACACCATATATTTT CAPIDGKANTIYF
TRBJ1-4 TRBV28 NA NA TGTGCCAGCGTTGGAGGTCAGCCTGGCGAAAAACTGTTTTTT CASVGGQPGEKLFF
TRBJ1-2 TRBV5-1 TRBD1 few TGCGCCAGCAGCCTGAGAGGGGGGACAGGGGGCCTCCTCTATGGCTACACCTTC CASSLRGGTGGLLYGYTF
TRBJ1-6 TRBV10-2 NA once TGCGCCAGCAGGGTCCTCCGTAACGAGGATTCACCCCTCCACTTT CASRVLRNEDSPLHF
TRBJ2-7 TRBV6-5 NA NA TGTGCCAGCAGCCGTTCCTACGAGCAGTACTTC CASSRSYEQYF
TRBJ1-5 TRBV28 NA NA TGTGCCAGCACCCTAGCAGGACAGCCCCAGCATTTT CASTLAGQPQHF
TRBJ1-1 TRBV7-8 NA NA TGTGCCAGCAGCTTACAAGGTCTGGGCGCTGAAGCTTTCTTT CASSLQGLGAEAFF
TRBJ1-5 TRBV11-2 NA NA TGTGCCAGCAGCCCCACTGTTGGCAATCAGCCCCAGCATTTT CASSPTVGNQPQHF
TRBJ2-3 TRBV7-2 NA NA TGTGCCAGCAGCTTAAGGCGGGACAGCACAGATACGCAGTATTTT CASSLRRDSTDTQYF
TRBJ1-5 TRBV18 NA NA TGTGCCAGCTCACATAACAGGGAAAGAAATGGCAATCAGCCCCAGCATTTT CASSHNRERNGNQPQHF
TRBJ2-1 TRBV24-1 TRBD2 once TGTGCCACCAGTGATCCCCTAGCGGGATCCAAAAATGAGCAGTTCTTC CATSDPLAGSKNEQFF
TRBJ2-3 TRBV6-5 TRBD1 NA TGTGCCAGCAGTTGGCAGGGGGCGGATACGCAGTATTTT CASSWQGADTQYF
TRBJ2-7 TRBV6-5 NA NA TGTGCCAGCAGTTACAAGGAGGGATGGTCCTACGAGCAGTACTTC CASSYKEGWSYEQYF
TRBJ1-1 TRBV10-3 TRBD1 NA TGTGCCATCAGTGAGTCAGACAGGGGGACCTCTGAAGCTTTCTTT CAISESDRGTSEAFF
TRBJ1-2 TRBV3-1/TRBV3-2 NA NA TGTGCCAGCAGCCAAGATTGGGCAGGGTTGACGGGCTACACCTTC CASSQDWAGLTGYTF
TRBJ2-7 TRBV7-2 TRBD2 NA TGTGCCAGCAGCTTGGAGCGGGAGGCCTCCACCTTC CASSLEREASTF
TRBJ1-1 TRBV23-1 TRBD1 NA TGCGCCAGCAGTCGAGGGACAGGGGGCTTGAACACTGAAGCTTTCTTT CASSRGTGGLNTEAFF
TRBJ1-2 TRBV29-1 NA NA TGCAGCGTTGAAGATAGATCCCGCGCGCAGGGTACTTGGACCTTC CSVEDRSRAQGTWTF
TRBJ2-5 TRBV24-1 TRBD1 NA TGTGCCACCAGTGATTGGGACAGGGCGAGGGGCCAAGAGACCCAGTACTTC CATSDWDRARGQETQYF
TRBJ2-7 TRBV27 TRBD1 NA TGTGCCAGCAGTCCCCGGGACAGGGGGCGGGAGCAGTACTTC CASSPRDRGREQYF
TRBJ1-1 TRBV6-5 TRBD1 few TGTGCCAGCAGTTACTCCAACAGGGGCACTGAAGCTTTCTTT CASSYSNRGTEAFF
TRBJ1-5 TRBV10-3 TRBD1 NA TGTGCCATCAGTCCCGGGACAGAAATTTATAGCAATCAGCCCCAGCATTTT CAISPGTEIYSNQPQHF
TRBJ2-2 TRBV24-1 TRBD2 NA TGTGCCACCAGTGATTCGGGGGGGCGCAACACCGGGGAGCTGTTTTTT CATSDSGGRNTGELFF
TRBJ1-2 TRBV5-1 NA few TGCGCCAGCAGCTTGGAGTGGCACAGGGATCTCGGTGGCTACACCTTC CASSLEWHRDLGGYTF
TRBJ1-1 TRBV11-2 NA NA TGTGCCAGCAGCTTAGATGGTCTCAGGGCGACTGAAGCTTTCTTT CASSLDGLRATEAFF
TRBJ1-6 TRBV2 NA NA TGTGCCAGCAGTTCGACTCGGGTTAATTCACCCCTCCACTTT CASSSTRVNSPLHF
TRBJ2-6 TRBV4-2 TRBD1 NA TGTGCCAGCAGCCAAGAAATAGGGACAGGGGGCTCAGGGGCCAACGTCCTGACTTTC CASSQEIGTGGSGANVLTF
TRBJ2-7 TRBV11-2 NA NA TGTGCCAGCAGCTCGAGCTCCTACGAGCAGTACTTC CASSSSSYEQYF
TRBJ2-3 TRBV4-1 TRBD2 NA TGCGCCAGCAGCCACGGGGGGAGGACTAGGTCAGATACGCAGTATTTT CASSHGGRTRSDTQYF
TRBJ1-3 TRBV6-1 TRBD1 few TGTGCCAGCAGTGAAGTCGCAGGGGGCTATGGAAACACCATATATTTT CASSEVAGGYGNTIYF
TRBJ2-2 TRBV9 TRBD1 NA TGTGCCAGCAGCGTACGACAGGGACGGGAATTCACCGGGGAGCTGTTTTTT CASSVRQGREFTGELFF
TRBJ2-5 TRBV15 TRBD2 NA TGTGCCACCAGCATAAACCCGGGAGGGGAGACCCAGTACTTC CATSINPGGETQYF
TRBJ2-7 TRBV6-5 NA NA TGTGCCAGCAGTTACGATATCCGGGACATCGTCTTC CASSYDIRDIVF
TRBJ2-3 TRBV29-1 TRBD1 NA TGCAGCGTTGGGACAGGGCAAACAGATACGCAGTATTTT CSVGTGQTDTQYF
TRBJ2-7 TRBV3-1/TRBV3-2 TRBD1 few TGTGCCAGCAGTCTCAACAGGGGGGTGGGCGAGCAGTACTTC CASSLNRGVGEQYF
TRBJ2-6 TRBV7-2 NA NA TGTGCCAGCAGCTTAGGGGGGGCTGGGGCCAACGTCCTGACTTTC CASSLGGAGANVLTF
TRBJ2-7 TRBV6-1 NA NA TGTGCCAGCAGTGGGTTTAATCAATTCGGCAGGCAGGGGGAGCAGTACTTC CASSGFNQFGRQGEQYF
TRBJ1-1 TRBV18 NA NA TGTGCCAGCTCTCTGAGCAGGGGCCAAGCTTTCTTT CASSLSRGQAFF
TRBJ1-4 TRBV19 TRBD1 once TGTGCCAGTAGTCTGGGCGGGACAGGGAGAGAAAAACTGTTTTTT CASSLGGTGREKLFF
TRBJ1-2 TRBV6-6 NA NA TGTGCCAGCAGTTACTCGGGGCAGGATGGCTACACCTTC CASSYSGQDGYTF
TRBJ1-1 TRBV19 NA NA TGTGCCAGTAGTAAGAGGTCGGCGAACACTGAAGCTTTCTTT CASSKRSANTEAFF
TRBJ1-1 TRBV28 NA NA TGTGCCAGCAGTGACAGTAGTGACACTGAAGCTTTCTTT CASSDSSDTEAFF
TRBJ2-3 TRBV19 TRBD2 NA TGTGCCAGTAGTCCCGGACTAGCGGGGGGCGCGGATACGCAGTATTTT CASSPGLAGGADTQYF
TRBJ2-4 TRBV19 TRBD1 NA TGTGCCAGTAGTAAGACAGGGGGCATAAACATTCAGTACTTC CASSKTGGINIQYF
TRBJ2-1 TRBV28 NA NA TGTGCCAGCAACCGGAATTGGGGGGGGCAGGGCAATGAGCAGTTCTTC CASNRNWGGQGNEQFF
TRBJ2-2 TRBV5-4 TRBD1 NA TGTGCCAGCAGCTTGCCCAGGCGGACAGGGGACGGGGAGCTGTTTTTT CASSLPRRTGDGELFF
TRBJ1-1 TRBV5-6 NA NA TGTGCCAGCAGCTTAACCCCTGGAGGGGAGAACACTGAAGCTTTCTTT CASSLTPGGENTEAFF
TRBJ1-2 TRBV25-1 NA NA TGTGCCAGCAGTGACGGAGGTAGGGATGGCTACACCTTC CASSDGGRDGYTF
TRBJ1-2 TRBV5-6 TRBD1 NA TGTGCCAGCAGCTTGGTAAATCGGGACAGGGGCAGTGGCTACACCTTC CASSLVNRDRGSGYTF
TRBJ1-1 TRBV5-1 NA NA TGCGCCAGCAGCTTCGGAGAGAACACTGAAGCTTTCTTT CASSFGENTEAFF
TRBJ1-4 TRBV12-5 TRBD1 NA TGTGCTAGTGGCTCCGGGACAGGGTCTGAAAAACTGTTTTTT CASGSGTGSEKLFF
TRBJ1-5 TRBV4-1 TRBD1 NA TGCGCCAGCAGCCAAGTAGGAAGGGGGCGCGACCAGCCCCAGCATTTT CASSQVGRGRDQPQHF